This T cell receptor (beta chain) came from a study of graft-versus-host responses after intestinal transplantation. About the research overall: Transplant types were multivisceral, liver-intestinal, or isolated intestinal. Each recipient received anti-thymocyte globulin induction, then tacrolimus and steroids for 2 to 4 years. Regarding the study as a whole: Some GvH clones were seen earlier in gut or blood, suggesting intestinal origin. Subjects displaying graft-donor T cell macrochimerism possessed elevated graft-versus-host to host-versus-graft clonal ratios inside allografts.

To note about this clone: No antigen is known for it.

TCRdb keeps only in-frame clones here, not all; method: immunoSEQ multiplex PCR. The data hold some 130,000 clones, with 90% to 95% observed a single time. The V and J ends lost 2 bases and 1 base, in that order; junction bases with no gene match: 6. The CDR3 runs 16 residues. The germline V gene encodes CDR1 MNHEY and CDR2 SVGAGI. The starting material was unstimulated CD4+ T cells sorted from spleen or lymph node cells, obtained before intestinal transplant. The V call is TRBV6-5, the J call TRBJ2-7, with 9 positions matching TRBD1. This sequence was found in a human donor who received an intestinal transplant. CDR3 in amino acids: CASSYTGTGLSYEQYF. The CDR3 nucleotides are TGTGCCAGCAGTTACACAGGGACAGGGTTGTCCTACGAGCAGTACTTC.